The 25 T cell receptor beta chains reported below all come from one sample, sequenced in a study of CD8+CD57+ T cells in acquired aplastic anemia. Profiling of TCR beta VDJ combinations and CDR3 sequences used genomic DNA as template. A single record per CDR3 protein comes from TCRdb applying MiXCR to the reads. This sample has 250,000 to 300,000 distinct CDR3 sequences; 55% to 60% occur once, and the top ten carry approximately 8%. Source material: sorted CD4+, CD8+, or CD8+CD57+ T cells (not recorded which) from PBMCs. The receptors derive from a human donor with severe aplastic anemia or a healthy control (not recorded which).

This clonotype occurred many times. The CDR3 spells CASSSAAPAPQHF. CDR3 bases: TGTGCCAGCAGTTCCGCAGCTCCCGCGCCCCAGCATTTT. The chain carries TRBV6-5 and TRBJ1-5; no firm D call. The CDR3 sequence is 13 residues long. V gave up 4 bases and J gave up 9 bases, with 13 bases separating them. The germline V gene encodes CDR1 MNHEY and CDR2 SVGAGI.

This clonotype was found a few times. The V gene is TRBV10-3, the J gene TRBJ2-7; 10 bases are shared with TRBD2. This CDR3 is 15 amino acids long. V shed 4 bases, J shed 1 base, and the junction held 4 bases outside the gene matches. Germline CDR1 reads ENHRY; CDR2 reads SYGVKD. The CDR3 spells CAISAGTSASYEQYF. The CDR3 DNA is TGTGCCATCAGTGCTGGGACTAGCGCATCCTACGAGCAGTACTTC.

The rearrangement uses TRBV15 and TRBJ2-1; D perhaps matches TRBD2 (6 bases). This CDR3 has 17 amino acids. Trimming removed 0 bases from V and 0 bases from J, with 12 bases in between. CDR1 is LNHNV and CDR2 is YYDKDF in the germline V gene (reference sequence). CDR3 sequence: CATSRDRDFSSYNEQFF. The CDR3 DNA reads TGTGCCACCAGCAGAGATCGGGACTTCAGCTCCTACAATGAGCAGTTCTTC.

The V and J genes are TRBV5-1 and TRBJ2-3, with 8 bases that match TRBD2. This CDR3 contains 15 residues. Trimming at V came to 0 bases and at J to 4 bases, leaving 4 bases not matched to a gene. Germline V gene data show CDR1 as SGHRS and CDR2 as YFSETQ. CDR3 DNA: TGCGCCAGCAGCTTGGCCGCGGGAGGCGCAGATACGCAGTATTTT. Its protein product is CASSLAAGGADTQYF.

This sequence joins TRBV15 and TRBJ2-7; D ambiguous. The CDR3 is 13 residues long. Germline loops: CDR1 LNHNV, CDR2 YYDKDF (reference sequence). V lost 0 bases and J lost 7, with 10 bases in between. The DNA of the CDR3 is TGTGCCACCAGCAGAGAGCCCCAAGGGGAGCAGTACTTC. It encodes CATSREPQGEQYF.

This clonotype is a singleton in its sample. V gene TRBV12-3 or TRBV12-4 combines with J gene TRBJ2-5; D gene unclear. There are 12 residues in the CDR3. Deletions cut 5 bases from V and 6 bases from J, with 10 bases between. The CDR3 nucleotides read TGTGCCAGCAGTCCACTGAGGCAGACCCAGTACTTC. It yields the protein CASSPLRQTQYF.

This clonotype came up many times. This rearrangement joins TRBV20-1 to TRBJ2-1, with 10 nucleotides matching TRBD1. Germline V gene lookup returns CDR1 DFQATT and CDR2 SNEGSKA (reference sequence). The J segment lost 6 bases and the V segment lost 3 bases, leaving 8 bases of the junction unmatched. This CDR3 region has 15 residues. The CDR3 protein is CSASRTGQGSNEQFF. CDR3 nucleotide sequence: TGCAGTGCTAGCCGAACGGGACAGGGGTCCAATGAGCAGTTCTTC.

This clonotype was counted at least ten times. This chain connects TRBV6-5 to TRBJ1-2; D is unclear. The CDR3 contains 14 residues. Germline values: CDR1 MNHEY, CDR2 SVGAGI. The V and J ends lost 4 bases and 7 bases respectively, with 16 bases between them. The CDR3 spells CASSFGRSGSGYTF. CDR3 nucleotides: TGTGCCAGCAGTTTTGGACGGTCCGGGAGTGGCTACACCTTC.

V is TRBV7-9 and J is TRBJ1-2; 10 nucleotides agree with TRBD1. Germline CDR1 and CDR2: SEHNR and FQNEAQ (reference sequence). The CDR3 spans 17 residues. J gave up 0 bases and V 5 bases, and 9 bases lay outside the gene matches. Written as DNA, the CDR3 is TGTGCCAGCAGCAACCGGGACAGGGGACCAACTAACTATGGCTACACCTTC. It translates to CASSNRDRGPTNYGYTF.

The chain is built from TRBV7-2 and TRBJ2-7, with D perhaps TRBD1 (5 bases). CDR1 is SGHTA, CDR2 FQGNSA, per germline. With 0 bases removed from V and 5 bases from J, the gap between germline ends came to 11 bases. The CDR3 covers 14 residues. The CDR3 is CASSLASRVNEQYF. The CDR3, as DNA: TGTGCCAGCAGCTTAGCCAGCAGGGTTAACGAGCAGTACTTC.

This clonotype was recorded many times. The chain has TRBV6-5 and TRBJ2-3; 9 bases align to TRBD2. The CDR3 loop spans 14 amino acids. Germline V gene data show CDR1 as MNHEY and CDR2 as SVGAGI. V lost 6 bases and J lost 8; bases outside the gene matches: 9. The CDR3 spells CASRLGLALSTQYF. The CDR3, as DNA: TGTGCCAGCAGATTGGGACTAGCCTTATCTACGCAGTATTTT.

This clonotype was recorded at least ten times. The chain recombines TRBV30 with TRBJ2-7; D is uncertain. Per germline, CDR1 GTSNPN and CDR2 SVGIG (reference sequence). V was trimmed by 0 bases and J by 4 bases, leaving 4 bases between them. The CDR3 loop spans 11 amino acids. CDR3 bases: TGTGCCTGGAGTGTAAATTACGAGCAGTACTTC. Its translation: CAWSVNYEQYF.

At least ten counts were recorded for this clonotype. This sequence joins TRBV9 and TRBJ2-7, with D uncertain. Trimming left V 0 bases short and J 4 bases short, with 14 bases between. This CDR3 contains 15 residues. Germline-derived CDR1 and CDR2 are SGDLS and YYNGEE. Written as DNA, the CDR3 is TGTGCCAGCAGCGTAGGGTGGACCCCCCGATACGAGCAGTACTTC. Amino acid sequence: CASSVGWTPRYEQYF.

Ten or more counts support this clonotype. The J gene is TRBJ2-1, the V gene TRBV15, with 11 bases fitting TRBD1. V gave up 4 bases and J gave up 7 bases; unmatched junction bases: 3. This CDR3 contains 14 residues. Germline loops: CDR1 LNHNV, CDR2 YYDKDF (reference sequence). CDR3 sequence (DNA): TGTGCCACCAGCAAGGACAGGGGGCGGAATGAGCAGTTCTTC. Translated, it gives CATSKDRGRNEQFF.

Many counts were recorded for this clonotype. The genes are TRBV19 and TRBJ1-6; possible D gene TRBD1, 6 bases. The CDR3 has 11 residues. Germline CDR1 and CDR2: LNHDA and SQIVND (reference sequence). The CDR3 sequence: CHRASGSPLHF. The DNA for the CDR3 is TGTCACAGGGCGAGTGGTTCACCCCTCCACTTT.

The chain joins TRBV2 to TRBJ1-1, with D perhaps TRBD1 (5 bases). Germline CDR1 reads SNHLY; CDR2 reads FYNNEI. The CDR3 extends over 15 amino acids. Trimming removed 5 bases from V and 11 bases from J, with 24 bases in between. CDR3 in amino acids: CASSYSGTLTSEAFF. The CDR3 DNA reads as TGTGCCAGCAGTTACTCAGGGACGCTCACCTCCGAGGCTTTCTTT.

This clonotype has at least ten counts. J is TRBJ2-5 and V is TRBV10-3; 14 positions agree with TRBD2. V shed 4 bases, J shed 4 bases, and the junction held 8 bases outside the gene matches. This CDR3 is 17 amino acids long. Germline values: CDR1 ENHRY, CDR2 SYGVKD. CDR3 region: CAISGGTGTSGGETQYF. The CDR3 DNA follows: TGTGCCATCAGTGGGGGGACCGGGACTAGCGGGGGAGAGACCCAGTACTTC.

This sequence joins TRBV7-2 and TRBJ2-7, with D maybe TRBD1 (6 bases). V gave up 5 bases and J gave up 2 bases, with 10 bases separating them. The CDR3 contains 13 residues. Germline V gene sequence: CDR1 SGHTA, CDR2 FQGNSA. The CDR3 region has the DNA TGTGCCAGCAGCGATCAGGGGCCCTACGAGCAGTACTTC. Translating gives CASSDQGPYEQYF.

This clonotype was seen ten or more times. This chain uses TRBV19 with TRBJ1-5; D perhaps matches TRBD1 (5 bases). Germline V CDR1 and CDR2: LNHDA, SQIVND (reference sequence). V was clipped by 4 bases and J by 4 bases, with 14 bases between them. This CDR3 is 15 amino acids long. The CDR3 is CASSTNHGGNQPQHF. CDR3 nucleotides: TGTGCCAGTAGTACAAATCACGGGGGAAATCAGCCCCAGCATTTT.

The chain has TRBV5-1 and TRBJ1-1; D may be TRBD1 (6 bases). V lost 0 bases, J lost 6 bases, and 9 bases lay in between. Germline lookup yields CDR1 SGHRS and CDR2 YFSETQ. The CDR3 contains 13 residues. The CDR3 region is CASSLEPGAEAFF. The DNA for the CDR3 is TGCGCCAGCAGCTTGGAGCCAGGGGCTGAAGCTTTCTTT.

This clonotype was counted at least ten times. The chain couples TRBV5-6 to TRBJ2-3; 7 bases match TRBD1. From germline, CDR1 is SGHDT and CDR2 YYEEEE. J lost 5 bases, V lost 4 bases, and 4 bases had no gene match. The CDR3 is made up of 13 amino acids. In DNA form, the CDR3 reads TGTGCCAGCAGCATAAGACAGGGAGATACGCAGTATTTT. Its translation: CASSIRQGDTQYF.

In this sample, this clonotype turned up many times. The DNA for the CDR3 is TGTGCCAGCAGCTTAGGGGACTATAGCCATGAGCAGTTCTTC. It encodes CASSLGDYSHEQFF. The chain employs TRBV7-8 and TRBJ2-1, with TRBD2 matching 7 bases. Germline V gives CDR1 SGHVS, CDR2 FQNEAQ. The CDR3 is 14 amino acids. The trim removed 1 base at V and 8 bases at J, leaving 5 bases unmatched.

This clonotype has only one observation. This CDR3 is CATSRPSGGPSYEQYF. DNA of the CDR3: TGTGCCACCAGCAGACCTAGCGGGGGGCCTTCCTACGAGCAGTACTTC. The chain couples TRBV15 to TRBJ2-7; 11 bases map to TRBD2. J lost 1 base, V lost 2 bases, and 4 bases had no gene match. The CDR3 runs 16 residues. Germline V gene sequence: CDR1 LNHNV, CDR2 YYDKDF (reference sequence).

The chain is built from TRBV20-1 and TRBJ2-1; tentative D call: TRBD2 (5 bases). This CDR3 comprises 14 residues. The V end was cut by 6 bases, the J end by 5 bases, with 17 bases between. Germline CDR1 DFQATT, CDR2 SNEGSKA (reference sequence). The CDR3 loop is CSAPGEREHNEQFF. DNA for the CDR3: TGCAGTGCGCCCGGGGAAAGGGAGCACAATGAGCAGTTCTTC.

This clonotype was detected only once. The junction departs from germline at one end; a sequencing error may be responsible. The chain uses TRBV10-3 and TRBJ1-1; the D is unclear. CDR3 length equals 11 residues. The V gene's germline CDR1 is ENHRY and CDR2 SYGVKD. CDR3 coding DNA: TGTGCCATCAATTCTGAAACTGAAGTTTTCTTT. This encodes CAINSETEVFF.